What follows are 3 T cell receptor beta chains derived from one specimen sequenced in a study of cytotoxic CD8 clonotypes in ibrutinib-treated CLL. Clones were sequenced by immunoSEQ multiplex PCR, and TCRdb holds only the in-frame ones, with some missing. This table has approximately 320,000 clones, 60% to 80% appearing once. The sequenced sample was PBMCs, obtained after 36 months of ibrutinib treatment. Receptors were obtained from a human donor with chronic lymphocytic leukemia.

This sequence joins TRBV9 and TRBJ2-3; weak D call: TRBD1 (5 bases). The CDR3 is made up of 19 amino acids. In germline, CDR1 is SGDLS, CDR2 YYNGEE. V was trimmed by 0 bases and J by 1 base, leaving 21 bases between them. The CDR3 loop reads CASSVGLRGPKGGTDTQYF. CDR3 DNA sequence: TGTGCCAGCAGCGTAGGACTCAGAGGTCCTAAAGGGGGCACAGATACGCAGTATTTT.

This rearrangement joins TRBV7-9 to TRBJ1-2, with D perhaps TRBD1 (5 bases). Germline V gene data show CDR1 as SEHNR and CDR2 as FQNEAQ (reference sequence). The CDR3 totals 13 residues. Trimming left V 1 base short and J 4 bases short, with 7 bases between. This chain's CDR3 is CASSLGQLYGYTF. The DNA of the CDR3 is TGTGCCAGCAGCTTAGGACAGCTCTATGGCTACACCTTC.

The V call is TRBV19, the J call TRBJ2-7, with 7 bases lining up with TRBD2. The CDR3 sequence is 15 residues long. Germline V CDR1 and CDR2: LNHDA, SQIVND (reference sequence). Losses at the gene ends were 3 bases for V and 5 bases for J; bases not matched to a gene: 10. The CDR3: CASSMGSGDFNEQYF. The CDR3 nucleotides are TGTGCCAGTAGTATGGGGAGCGGGGACTTCAACGAGCAGTACTTC.